This T cell receptor (beta chain) was sequenced during a study of shared clonotypes between healthy human individuals. The study's findings and limits: The generation probabilities recorded for non-shared clonotypes fell below those of clonotypes shared by all four donors.

CD45RO-negative cells were positively selected for CCR7, leaving out terminally differentiated effector memory CD45RA+ cells. Trimming removed 4 bases from V and 4 bases from J, with 20 bases in between. This CDR3 contains 16 residues. Germline V CDR1 and CDR2: MGHRA, YSYEKL. Here immunoSEQ multiplex PCR was the method, and the copy in TCRdb shows in-frame clones only, minus some. The sample shows roughly 2 million clones, about 95% of them seen only once. Concerning this clone itself: Its antigen is unidentified.

This receptor was identified in a man aged 18 to 35 in good health. The chain couples TRBV4-1 to TRBJ2-7; either TRBD1 or TRBD2 may supply D (5 bases each). Sequences were obtained from naive CD8+ T cells sorted from blood. CDR3 region: CASSPFGAGRGYEQYF. DNA for the CDR3: TGCGCCAGCAGCCCCTTCGGGGCAGGGAGAGGTTACGAGCAGTACTTC.